This T cell receptor (beta chain) came from a study of beta chain features in type 1 diabetes. General study results and limits: For Type 1 diabetes patients, all four CD4+ subsets carried TCRB CDR3s that were moderately but significantly shorter. Since sequencing was performed on cDNA, cells with high TCR expression could be over-represented. Reduced insertions and increased deletions marked VDJ junctions in type 1 diabetes patients.

This clone was recorded a few times. The antigen is unknown. Other DNA sequences from this sample encode an identical CDR3 as well. This CDR3 is built from 14 residues. The germline gives CDR1 SQVTM, CDR2 ANQGSEA. Trimming took 3 bases from V and 1 from J; bases not matched to a gene: 3. Expressed TCRB transcripts were sequenced, since all the RNA that had been isolated was reverse transcribed. Average reads for naive, central memory and regulatory T cell samples were about 3.57 million. Measured with immunoSEQ multiplex PCR; TCRdb has only the in-frame clones, and not every one. The sample consists of about 700,000 clones, around an eighth of them appearing once. Per donor, one heparinised blood draw averaged approximately 120 mL.

The clonotype comes from a man younger than 35 with type 1 diabetes. The V gene is TRBV29-1, the J gene TRBJ2-7; 10 bases align to TRBD1. The sample taken for sequencing was naive CD4+ T cells from blood. The CDR3 nucleotides are TGCAGCGTTGATGGACAGGGGGGATCCTACGAGCAGTACTTC. This codes for CSVDGQGGSYEQYF.